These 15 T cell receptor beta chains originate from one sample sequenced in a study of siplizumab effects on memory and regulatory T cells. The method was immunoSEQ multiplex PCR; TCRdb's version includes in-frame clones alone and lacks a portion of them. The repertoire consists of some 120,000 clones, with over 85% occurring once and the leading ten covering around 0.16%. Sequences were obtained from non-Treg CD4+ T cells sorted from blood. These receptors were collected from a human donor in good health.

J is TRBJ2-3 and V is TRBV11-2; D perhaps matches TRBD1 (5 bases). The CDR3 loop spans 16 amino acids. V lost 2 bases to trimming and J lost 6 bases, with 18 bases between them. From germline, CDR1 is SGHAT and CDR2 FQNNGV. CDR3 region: CASSLRGNPRRDTQYF. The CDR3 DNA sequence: TGTGCCAGCAGCTTAAGGGGTAACCCCAGAAGGGATACGCAGTATTTT.

CDR3 protein: CASSSAGTSGGVYQETQYF. Here the CDR3 DNA reads TGTGCCAGCAGCTCCGCGGGGACTAGCGGGGGGGTGTACCAAGAGACCCAGTACTTC. V gene TRBV7-9 combines with J gene TRBJ2-5, with TRBD2 identical over 16 bases. Per the germline V gene, CDR1 is SEHNR and CDR2 is FQNEAQ (reference sequence). Trimming removed 4 bases from V and 0 bases from J; junction bases left unmatched: 8. The CDR3 has 19 amino acids.

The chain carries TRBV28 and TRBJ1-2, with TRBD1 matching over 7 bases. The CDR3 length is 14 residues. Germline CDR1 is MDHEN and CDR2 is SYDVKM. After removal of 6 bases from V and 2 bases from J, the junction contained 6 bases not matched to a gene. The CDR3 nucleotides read TGTGCCAGCAGCCGACAGGGACCGAACTATGGCTACACCTTC. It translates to CASSRQGPNYGYTF.

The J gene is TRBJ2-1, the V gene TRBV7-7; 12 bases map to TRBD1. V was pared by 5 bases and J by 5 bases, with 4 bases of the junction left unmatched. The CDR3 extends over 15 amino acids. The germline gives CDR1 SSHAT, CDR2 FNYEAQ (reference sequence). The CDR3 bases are TGTGCCAGCAGCCCCGGGACAGGGGGCAACAATGAGCAGTTCTTC. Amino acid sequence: CASSPGTGGNNEQFF.

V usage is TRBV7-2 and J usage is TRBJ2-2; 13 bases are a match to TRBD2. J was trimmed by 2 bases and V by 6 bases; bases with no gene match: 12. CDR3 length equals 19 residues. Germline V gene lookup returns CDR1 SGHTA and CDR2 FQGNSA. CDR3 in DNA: TGTGCCAGCAGACATCCTCCGGGACTAGCGGGGACAAACACCGGGGAGCTGTTTTTT. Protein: CASRHPPGLAGTNTGELFF.

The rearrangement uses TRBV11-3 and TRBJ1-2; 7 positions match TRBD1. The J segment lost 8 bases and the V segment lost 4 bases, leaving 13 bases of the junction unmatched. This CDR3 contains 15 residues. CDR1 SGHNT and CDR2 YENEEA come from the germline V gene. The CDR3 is CASSSTDRAGKGYTF. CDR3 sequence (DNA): TGTGCCAGCAGCTCGACCGACAGGGCTGGGAAGGGCTACACCTTC.

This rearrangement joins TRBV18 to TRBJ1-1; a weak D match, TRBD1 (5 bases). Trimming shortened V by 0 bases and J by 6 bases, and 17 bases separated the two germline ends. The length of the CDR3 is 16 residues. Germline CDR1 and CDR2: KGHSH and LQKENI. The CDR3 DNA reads TGTGCCAGCTCACCACCGACGAGTATCAGGGTAGCTGAAGCTTTCTTT. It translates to CASSPPTSIRVAEAFF.

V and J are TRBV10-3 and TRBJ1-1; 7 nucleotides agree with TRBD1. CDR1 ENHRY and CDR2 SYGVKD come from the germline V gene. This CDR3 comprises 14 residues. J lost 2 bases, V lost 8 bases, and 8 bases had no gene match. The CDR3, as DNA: TGTGCCATCCGCCCCAGGGGGGGCAACACTGAAGCTTTCTTT. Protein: CAIRPRGGNTEAFF.

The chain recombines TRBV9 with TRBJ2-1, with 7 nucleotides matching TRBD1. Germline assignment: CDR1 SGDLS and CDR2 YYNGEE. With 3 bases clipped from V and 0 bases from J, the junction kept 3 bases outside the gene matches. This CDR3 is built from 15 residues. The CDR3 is CASSGGQHSYNEQFF. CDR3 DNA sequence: TGTGCCAGCAGCGGGGGACAGCACTCCTACAATGAGCAGTTCTTC.

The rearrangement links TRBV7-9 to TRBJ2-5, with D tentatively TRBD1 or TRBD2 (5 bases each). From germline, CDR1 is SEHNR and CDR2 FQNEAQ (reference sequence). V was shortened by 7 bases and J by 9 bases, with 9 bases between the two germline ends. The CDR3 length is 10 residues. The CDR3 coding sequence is TGTGCCAGCAAAGGGGACGCCCAGTACTTC. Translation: CASKGDAQYF. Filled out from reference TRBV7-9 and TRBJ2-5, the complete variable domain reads DTGVSQNPRHKITKRGQNVTFRCDPISEHNRLYWYRQTLGQGPEFLTYFQNEAQLEKSRLLSDRFSAERPKGSFSTLEIQRTEQGDSAMYLCASKGDAQYFGPGTRLLVL.

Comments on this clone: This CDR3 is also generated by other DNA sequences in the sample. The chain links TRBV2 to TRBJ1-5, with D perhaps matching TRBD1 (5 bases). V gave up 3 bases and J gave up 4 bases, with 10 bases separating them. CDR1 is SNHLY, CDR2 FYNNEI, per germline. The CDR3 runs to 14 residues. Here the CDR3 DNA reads TGTGCCAGCAGTGATCGGGCAGGGAATCAGCCCCAGCATTTT. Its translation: CASSDRAGNQPQHF.

CDR3: CASSRRQGPGELFF. In nucleotides, the CDR3 is TGTGCCAGCAGTCGCCGGCAGGGTCCCGGGGAGCTGTTTTTT. The rearrangement links TRBV7-3 to TRBJ2-2, with D tentatively TRBD1 (5 bases). Trimming took 6 bases from V and 6 from J, leaving 14 bases between them. CDR1 is SGHTA, CDR2 FQGTGA, per germline. The CDR3 length is 14 residues.

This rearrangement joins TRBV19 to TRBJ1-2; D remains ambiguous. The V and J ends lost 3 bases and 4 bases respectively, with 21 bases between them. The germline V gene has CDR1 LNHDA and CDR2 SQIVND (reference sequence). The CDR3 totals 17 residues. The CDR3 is CASSMDGGSTLIYGYTF. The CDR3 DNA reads TGTGCCAGTAGTATGGACGGAGGCTCAACCCTGATCTATGGCTACACCTTC.

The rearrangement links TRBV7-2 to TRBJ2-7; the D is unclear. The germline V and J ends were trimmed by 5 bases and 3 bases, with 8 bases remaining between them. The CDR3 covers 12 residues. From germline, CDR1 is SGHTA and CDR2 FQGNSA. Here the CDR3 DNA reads TGTGCCAGCAGCCCCAACTTCTACGAGCAGTACTTC. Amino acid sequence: CASSPNFYEQYF.

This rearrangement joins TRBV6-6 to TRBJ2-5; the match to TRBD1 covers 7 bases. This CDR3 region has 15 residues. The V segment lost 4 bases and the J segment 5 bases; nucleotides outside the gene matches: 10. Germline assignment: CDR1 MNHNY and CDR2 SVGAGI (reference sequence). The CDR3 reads CASSSPGQSLETQYF. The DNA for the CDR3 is TGTGCCAGCAGTTCCCCGGGACAGTCCCTGGAGACCCAGTACTTC.